This T cell receptor beta chain was found in a study of blood T cell repertoires in COVID-19. This clone came up a few times. TCRdb's table, derived via immunoSEQ multiplex PCR, lists solely in-frame clones and lacks some. Counted here are 130,000 or so clones, around nine tenths occurring once; the ten biggest clones make up over 10%. This CDR3 is built from 17 residues. Germline loops: CDR1 LNHNV, CDR2 YYDKDF (reference sequence). V was clipped by 5 bases and J by 2 bases; unmatched bases: 13. This chain joins TRBV15 and TRBJ1-2; 8 bases map to TRBD1. The specimen was peripheral blood. This TCR derives from a woman in her seventies with COVID-19, enrolled during active disease. The CDR3 DNA is TGTGCCACCAGCGGTTCCGGGACAGGAGGTGTCAACTATGGCTACACCTTC. Translation gives CATSGSGTGGVNYGYTF.